The clone carrying this T cell receptor (beta chain) was seen only a few times. The antigen is undetermined. For TCR beta, libraries came from iRepertoire HTBI primers and Arm-PCR of CDR3 regions. TCRdb used MiXCR to reprocess the multiplex PCR reads, holding one entry per CDR3 protein. The table has approximately 350,000 distinct CDR3 sequences, 15% to 20% seen once. Time point indicated: newly diagnosed GD, antithyroid drugs for less than 3 months. RNA isolated from PBMCs was used to make the TCR library. Germline CDR1 reads LNHDA; CDR2 reads SQIVND (reference sequence). This CDR3 spans 17 amino acids. V was trimmed by 1 base and J by 1 base, leaving 13 bases between them. These data originate in a study of regulatory T cells in long-lasting Graves disease. Study-level background: Recently diagnosed Graves' patients had received antithyroid drugs for under 3 months.

Study-level findings and limits: The TCR repertoire of persistent Graves' patients was less diverse than that of newly diagnosed ones.

These data were also filed under a second study, of T cells in Graves' hyperthyroidism and ophthalmopathy. As that report states: An initial round of RT-PCR targeting the TCR CDR3 relied on the HTBI primer set.

The sample was peripheral blood mononuclear cells (PBMCs), taken at new diagnosis, from a patient treated with antithyroid drugs. The rearrangement joins TRBV19 to TRBJ2-2; D uncertain. The sequence was collected from a man aged 35 to 55 with Graves disease. The CDR3 coding sequence is TGTGCCAGTAGTATAGGGTTATTTCGGCAGAACACCGGGGAGCTGTTTTTT. It is translated as CASSIGLFRQNTGELFF.